The text below deals with one T cell receptor beta chain. This sample is drawn from a study of shared clonotypes between healthy human individuals. In germline, CDR1 is MNHNS, CDR2 SASEGT. V was clipped by 3 bases and J by 3 bases, with 17 bases between them. This CDR3 has 16 amino acids. The material for each subset, its genomic DNA, was split evenly across several immunoSEQ plates. Unsorted PBMC DNA went through sequencing on ten immunoSEQ deep assay plates. Generated by immunoSEQ multiplex PCR, the TCRdb table keeps only in-frame clones and is missing some. The table includes 450,000 to 500,000 clones, over 75% detected once.

Source material: PBMCs. This receptor was taken from a woman aged 40 to 50 in good health. Some clones in this sample may be carry-over from other donors' samples. This chain joins TRBV6-1 and TRBJ1-1, with D unclear. The CDR3 is CASSEEQPTPYTEAFF. In DNA, the CDR3 is TGTGCCAGCAGTGAGGAACAGCCGACCCCTTACACTGAAGCTTTCTTT.